This TCR beta chain comes out of a study of shared clonotypes between healthy human individuals. Profiled with immunoSEQ multiplex PCR; TCRdb holds only in-frame clones, not every one. Among approximately 1.5 million clones listed, 98% were seen once. Trimming cost V 3 bases and J 5 bases, with 8 bases left between them. CDR1 is SEHNR and CDR2 is FQNEAQ in the germline V gene (reference sequence). The CDR3 totals 13 residues. The sequence was obtained from a man aged 30 to 39 in good health. The sequenced material came from naive CD4+ T cells sorted from blood. As for subset: CD45RA+ positively selected. The chain links TRBV7-9 to TRBJ1-5; tentatively, D is TRBD1 (6 bases). The CDR3: CASSFRGDQPQHF. CDR3 DNA sequence: TGTGCCAGCAGCTTCAGGGGCGATCAGCCCCAGCATTTT.